Below are 9 T cell receptor beta chains sequenced from a single sample in a study of cytomegalovirus exposure and HLA in healthy donors. PCR used 60 Vbeta primers and 13 Jbeta primers. TCRdb's copy holds only in-frame clones and misses some; the assay was immunoSEQ multiplex PCR. This table has 70,000 to 100,000 clones, over 75% appearing once. Sequenced: PBMCs. The receptors were sampled from a man younger than 30 in good health and CMV-seronegative.

The chain combines TRBV6-6 with TRBJ1-1, with 7 bases matching TRBD1. Germline assignment: CDR1 MNHNY and CDR2 SVGAGI (reference sequence). The CDR3 contains 13 residues. The V segment lost 5 bases and the J segment 4 bases; nucleotides outside the gene matches: 4. The CDR3 DNA reads as TGTGCCAGCAGTACAGGGGTGAGCACTGAAGCTTTCTTT. Amino acid sequence: CASSTGVSTEAFF.

The genes are TRBV5-1 and TRBJ1-5; 10 bases align to TRBD1. V was clipped by 4 bases and J by 0 bases; unmatched bases: 4. There are 16 residues in the CDR3. Per germline, CDR1 SGHRS and CDR2 YFSETQ. The CDR3 protein is CASSAGTGDSNQPQHF. The DNA for the CDR3 is TGCGCCAGCAGCGCCGGGACAGGGGATAGCAATCAGCCCCAGCATTTT.

The V call is TRBV5-6, the J call TRBJ2-7; 10 positions agree with TRBD1. This CDR3 has 16 residues. Germline CDR1 SGHDT, CDR2 YYEEEE. V was clipped by 3 bases and J by 5 bases; unmatched bases: 11. The CDR3 region has the DNA TGTGCCAGCAGCTACATCTCCGGGACAGGGGTCCACGAGCAGTACTTC. Its translation: CASSYISGTGVHEQYF.

The table lists this clone with a few counts. This rearrangement joins TRBV5-4 to TRBJ1-2, with D tentatively TRBD1 (6 bases). Germline V CDR1 and CDR2: SGHNT, YYREEE (reference sequence). V lost 5 bases, J lost 2 bases, and 10 bases lay in between. The CDR3 spans 13 residues. CDR3 sequence reads: CASSHTGNYGYTF. CDR3 nucleotides: TGTGCCAGCAGTCATACAGGGAACTATGGCTACACCTTC.

V and J are TRBV29-1 and TRBJ2-3; perhaps TRBD1 as D (5 bases). This CDR3 is built from 13 residues. Trimming stripped 6 bases from V and 4 bases from J, with 14 bases between. Germline assignment: CDR1 SQVTM and CDR2 ANQGSEA. In DNA form, the CDR3 reads TGCAGCGTGGGGCCCAGTACATCAGATACGCAGTATTTT. This gives the protein CSVGPSTSDTQYF.

The rearrangement links TRBV5-4 to TRBJ2-5, with TRBD1 matching over 11 bases. The DNA end lines up better with TRBJ2-7; the J call may be wrong. The CDR3 sequence is 15 residues long. Germline CDR1 SGHNT, CDR2 YYREEE (reference sequence). The CDR3 coding sequence is TGTGCCAGCAGCACCGGGACAGGGGGTTCCTACGAGCAGTACTTC. Its translation is CASSTGTGGSYEQYF.

The chain combines TRBV12-5 with TRBJ1-1; D unresolved. Germline values: CDR1 LGHNT, CDR2 FRNRAP. This CDR3 region has 12 residues. V was trimmed by 1 base and J by 5 bases, leaving 5 bases between them. The CDR3 DNA reads as TGTGCTAGTGGTTTGGATCAGACTGAAGCTTTCTTT. The encoded protein is CASGLDQTEAFF.

The chain employs TRBV11-2 and TRBJ2-7, with 7 bases identical to TRBD2. The CDR3 has 15 residues. CDR1 SGHAT and CDR2 FQNNGV come from the germline V gene. Trimming took 0 bases from V and 2 from J; bases not matched to a gene: 4. The CDR3 region has the DNA TGTGCCAGCAGCTTAGATCGGGGGGTACCCTACGAGCAGTACTTC. This sequence encodes CASSLDRGVPYEQYF.

The chain employs TRBV6-6 and TRBJ2-3; 7 bases are a match to TRBD1. V lost 2 bases and J lost 3; bases outside the gene matches: 5. The CDR3 covers 15 residues. Germline V gives CDR1 MNHNY, CDR2 SVGAGI (reference sequence). CDR3 in amino acids: CASSYDRQGTDTQYF. For the CDR3, the DNA is TGTGCCAGCAGTTACGACCGACAGGGAACAGATACGCAGTATTTT.